Listed below are T cell receptor beta chains from one sample, sequenced in a study of blood T cell repertoires in COVID-19. Clones were read by immunoSEQ multiplex PCR, and TCRdb kept only the in-frame ones, dropping some. This sample has just under 350,000 clones; around 87% occur once, and the top ten carry about 6%. Sequenced material: peripheral blood. These receptors originate from a woman between 50 and 59 years old with COVID-19, enrolled during active disease. The CDR3 runs from the conserved cysteine through the conserved F or W. A D gene is named only where the DNA matches it firmly. Clone sizes are given selectively: once, few, many, or a class where the clone is expanded.

TRBJ2-1 . TRBV10-1 TRBD2 CASSKTSGNYNEQFF TGCGCCAGCAGTAAAACTAGCGGGAACTACAATGAGCAGTTCTTC
TRBJ2-5 . TRBV30 . CAWNTLGGLGNGGPQYF TGTGCCTGGAATACCTTAGGTGGGCTCGGCAACGGTGGGCCCCAGTACTTC
TRBJ2-7 . TRBV5-1 TRBD1 CASRGDRPYEQYF TGCGCCAGCAGAGGGGACAGACCCTACGAGCAGTACTTC
TRBJ1-2 few TRBV6-5 TRBD1 CASSYSLRDRGHGYTF TGTGCCAGCAGTTACTCATTACGAGACAGGGGGCATGGCTACACCTTC
TRBJ1-2 . TRBV6-6 . CASSSFDTYGYTF TGTGCCAGCAGTTCCTTTGACACCTATGGCTACACCTTC
TRBJ2-3 . TRBV29-1 . CSVSPPHKMTDTQYF TGCAGCGTTTCCCCCCCCCACAAGATGACAGATACGCAGTATTTT
TRBJ1-1 once TRBV14 . CASSQDPSDTEAFF TGTGCCAGCAGCCAAGATCCCAGTGACACTGAAGCTTTCTTT
TRBJ2-7 . TRBV4-1 TRBD1 CASSLTTGGVSYEQYF TGCGCCAGCAGCCTCACGACAGGGGGTGTTTCCTACGAGCAGTACTTC
TRBJ1-2 few TRBV4-1 . CASSQDSAGALGYTF TGCGCCAGCAGCCAAGATAGCGCAGGGGCCCTTGGCTACACCTTC
TRBJ2-1 . TRBV9 . CASSVRFGGRYNEQFF .
TRBJ1-4 . TRBV30 TRBD1 CAWTLLGTGGEKLFF TGTGCCTGGACTCTCCTCGGGACAGGAGGTGAAAAGCTGTTTTTT
TRBJ2-7 . TRBV7-2 . CASSLGAGPYEQYF TGTGCCAGCAGCTTAGGTGCAGGGCCCTACGAGCAGTACTTC
TRBJ1-5 . TRBV2 . CASSGDYQPQHF TGTGCCAGCAGTGGGGACTATCAGCCCCAGCATTTT
TRBJ1-6 . TRBV9 . CASSVGQVLQSPLHF TGTGCCAGCAGCGTAGGACAGGTTTTGCAATCACCCCTCCACTTT
TRBJ2-1 . TRBV7-2 TRBD2 CASSLEGLAGGQFF TGTGCCAGCAGCTTAGAGGGACTAGCGGGAGGCCAGTTCTTC
TRBJ2-2 . TRBV5-1 TRBD2 CASSTLKGAGVPGELFF TGCGCCAGCAGCACCCTTAAGGGAGCGGGAGTTCCCGGGGAGCTGTTTTTT
TRBJ2-5 . TRBV28 TRBD2 CASARGGRKAETQYF TGTGCCAGCGCTAGAGGCGGGAGAAAGGCAGAGACCCAGTACTTC
TRBJ1-5 . TRBV10-1 . CASSELQGGQPQHF TGCGCCAGCAGTGAGCTCCAGGGTGGCCAGCCCCAGCATTTT
TRBJ2-2 . TRBV13 TRBD2 CASSSPYGRVSGELFF TGTGCCAGCAGCTCGCCTTACGGGAGGGTATCCGGGGAGCTGTTTTTT
TRBJ1-3 . TRBV2 . CASKIGTLLTADTIYF TGTGCCAGTAAAATCGGGACATTACTTACGGCGGACACCATATATTTT
TRBJ2-5 . TRBV18 . CASSLTGGRYQETQYF TGTGCCAGCTCACTCACCGGAGGCAGGTACCAAGAGACCCAGTACTTC
TRBJ2-2 . TRBV5-1 TRBD2 CASSAASGDTGELFF TGCGCCAGCAGCGCAGCTAGCGGGGATACCGGGGAGCTGTTTTTT
TRBJ1-2 . TRBV29-1 TRBD1 CSVAQQGNYGYTF TGCAGCGTTGCACAACAGGGGAACTATGGCTACACCTTC
TRBJ1-1 . TRBV5-1 TRBD1 CASSSGGLAAFF TGCGCCAGCAGCTCAGGGGGTTTGGCGGCTTTCTTT
TRBJ2-7 . TRBV6-6 . CASSQPPGQEQYF TGTGCCAGCAGTCAACCCCCTGGACAGGAGCAGTACTTC
TRBJ1-2 once TRBV5-6 . CASGTEGPYGYTF TGTGCCAGCGGAACGGAGGGCCCCTATGGCTACACCTTC
TRBJ1-1 . TRBV15 . CATSTQGRNTEAFF TGTGCCACCAGCACCCAGGGAAGAAACACTGAAGCTTTCTTT
TRBJ2-1 . TRBV4-1 . CASSPGGLYNEQFF TGCGCCAGCAGCCCTGGGGGCCTATACAATGAGCAGTTCTTC
TRBJ2-1 . TRBV10-3 TRBD2 CAISVVAGADNEQFF TGTGCCATCAGTGTGGTAGCGGGAGCAGACAATGAGCAGTTCTTC
TRBJ2-7 few TRBV4-2 . CASSQAAENSYEQYF TGTGCCAGCAGCCAAGCTGCGGAGAATTCCTACGAGCAGTACTTC
TRBJ2-3 . TRBV11-2 TRBD1 CASSLTRQGRTDTQYF TGTGCCAGCAGCTTAACACGACAGGGTCGGACAGATACGCAGTATTTT
TRBJ2-3 . TRBV9 TRBD2 CASSRVAGASSTDTQYF TGTGCCAGCTCCAGGGTAGCGGGGGCGTCTAGCACAGATACGCAGTATTTT
TRBJ2-7 . TRBV7-6 TRBD2 CASSLGIAGDSYEQYF TGTGCCAGCAGCCTGGGAATAGCGGGAGATTCCTACGAGCAGTACTTC
TRBJ2-7 . TRBV2 . CASRPQAHYEQYF TGTGCCAGTAGACCCCAGGCCCACTACGAGCAGTACTTC
TRBJ2-7 . TRBV7-9 . CASSLVMSAGPYEQYF TGTGCCAGCAGCTTAGTAATGTCGGCAGGCCCCTACGAGCAGTACTTC
TRBJ2-3 . TRBV5-1 TRBD2 CASSRGTSGRGTDTQYF TGCGCCAGCAGCCGCGGGACTAGCGGGAGGGGGACAGATACGCAGTATTTT
TRBJ1-2 . TRBV19 TRBD1 CASSDDRASNYGYTF TGTGCCAGTAGTGATGACAGGGCCTCTAACTATGGCTACACCTTC
TRBJ1-6 . TRBV3-1/TRBV3-2 TRBD1 CASKDQGVGSPLHF TGTGCCAGCAAAGATCAGGGGGTGGGTTCACCCCTCCACTTT
TRBJ1-2 once TRBV6-5 . CASSPGQMRDGYTF TGTGCCAGCAGCCCCGGGCAGATGAGGGATGGCTACACCTTC
TRBJ2-1 once TRBV7-2 TRBD2 CASAPRREGNEQFF TGTGCCAGCGCCCCGAGGCGGGAGGGAAATGAGCAGTTCTTC
TRBJ1-5 . TRBV6-5 TRBD1 CASRGIYRGIQPQHF TGTGCCAGCAGGGGGATCTACAGGGGTATTCAGCCCCAGCATTTT
TRBJ2-3 . TRBV29-1 . CSVDQSTDTQYF TGCAGCGTTGATCAGAGCACAGATACGCAGTATTTT
TRBJ2-1 . TRBV19 . CASSPFAYNEQFF TGTGCCAGTAGTCCCTTTGCCTACAATGAGCAGTTCTTC
TRBJ2-5 few TRBV5-4 . CASSWEQGVETQYF TGTGCCAGCAGCTGGGAACAGGGAGTAGAGACCCAGTACTTC
TRBJ2-7 few TRBV9 TRBD2 CASSVGGRASYEQYF TGTGCCAGCAGCGTAGGTGGGAGGGCCTCCTACGAGCAGTACTTC
TRBJ1-2 . TRBV19 TRBD1 CASRVDRGANYGYTF TGTGCCAGTAGGGTCGACAGGGGAGCTAACTATGGCTACACCTTC
TRBJ2-2 . TRBV3-1/TRBV3-2 . CASSPLGRGRNTGELFF TGTGCCAGCAGCCCCCTTGGGAGGGGGAGGAACACCGGGGAGCTGTTTTTT
TRBJ2-7 . TRBV28 TRBD2 CASTHQTGGGYEQYF TGTGCCAGCACCCATCAAACGGGCGGGGGATACGAGCAGTACTTC
TRBJ2-5 . TRBV14 TRBD2 CASSPRLAPGETQYF TGTGCCAGCAGCCCCAGACTAGCCCCTGGGGAGACCCAGTACTTC
TRBJ2-7 . TRBV29-1 . CSPRPRTTITWDEQYF TGCAGCCCACGACCTAGGACTACCATTACTTGGGACGAGCAGTACTTC
TRBJ2-1 . TRBV12-3/TRBV12-4 . CASSLLSNEQFF TGTGCCAGCAGTCTCCTTAGCAATGAGCAGTTCTTC
TRBJ2-3 . TRBV4-1 TRBD2 CASSWRLAGASDTQYF TGCGCCAGCAGCTGGCGACTAGCGGGAGCCTCAGATACGCAGTATTTT
TRBJ2-7 . TRBV13 TRBD2 CASSSERERGEQYF TGTGCCAGCAGCTCCGAGCGGGAAAGGGGAGAGCAGTACTTC